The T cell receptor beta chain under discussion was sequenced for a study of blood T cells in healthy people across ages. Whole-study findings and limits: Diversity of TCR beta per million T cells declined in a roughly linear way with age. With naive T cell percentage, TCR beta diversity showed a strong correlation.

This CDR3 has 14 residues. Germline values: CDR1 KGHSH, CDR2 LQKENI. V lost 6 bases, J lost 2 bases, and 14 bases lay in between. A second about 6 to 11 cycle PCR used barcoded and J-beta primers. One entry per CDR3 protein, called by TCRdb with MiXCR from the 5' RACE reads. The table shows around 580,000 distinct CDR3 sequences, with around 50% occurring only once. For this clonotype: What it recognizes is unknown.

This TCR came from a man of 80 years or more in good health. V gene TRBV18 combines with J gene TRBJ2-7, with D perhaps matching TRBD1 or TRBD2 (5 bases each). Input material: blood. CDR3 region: CASSFGTTAYEQYF. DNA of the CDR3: TGTGCCAGCTCGTTCGGGACGACCGCCTACGAGCAGTACTTC.